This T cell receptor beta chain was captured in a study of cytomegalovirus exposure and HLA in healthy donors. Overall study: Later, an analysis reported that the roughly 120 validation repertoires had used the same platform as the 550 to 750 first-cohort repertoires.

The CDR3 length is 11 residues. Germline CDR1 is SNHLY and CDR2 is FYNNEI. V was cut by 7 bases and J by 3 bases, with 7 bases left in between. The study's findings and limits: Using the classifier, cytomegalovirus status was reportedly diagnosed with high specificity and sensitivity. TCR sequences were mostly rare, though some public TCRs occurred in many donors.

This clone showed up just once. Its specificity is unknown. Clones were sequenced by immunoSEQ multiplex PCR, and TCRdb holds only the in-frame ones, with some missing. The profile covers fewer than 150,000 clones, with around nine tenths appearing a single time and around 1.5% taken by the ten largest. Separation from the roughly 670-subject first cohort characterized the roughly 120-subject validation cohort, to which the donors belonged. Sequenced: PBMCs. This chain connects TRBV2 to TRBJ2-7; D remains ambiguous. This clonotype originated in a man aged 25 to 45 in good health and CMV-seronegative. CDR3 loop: CASTVGYEQYF. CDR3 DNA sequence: TGTGCCAGCACCGTCGGCTACGAGCAGTACTTC.